This TCR beta chain appears in the sequencing data of a study of blood T cell repertoires in COVID-19. The germline V gene has CDR1 SQVTM and CDR2 ANQGSEA. The CDR3 has 11 residues. The ends were cut back, 5 bases at V and 6 bases at J, with 8 bases in the middle. Assay: immunoSEQ multiplex PCR; the TCRdb copy retains only in-frame clones and omits some. The repertoire holds roughly 220,000 clones, with more than 75% as singletons. The chain joins TRBV29-1 to TRBJ2-1; D gene uncertain. Sequencing input: peripheral blood. The sequence derives from an elderly woman with COVID-19, enrolled during active disease. CDR3 residues: CSVWSGNEQFF. CDR3 coding DNA: TGCAGCGTTTGGTCAGGCAATGAGCAGTTCTTC.